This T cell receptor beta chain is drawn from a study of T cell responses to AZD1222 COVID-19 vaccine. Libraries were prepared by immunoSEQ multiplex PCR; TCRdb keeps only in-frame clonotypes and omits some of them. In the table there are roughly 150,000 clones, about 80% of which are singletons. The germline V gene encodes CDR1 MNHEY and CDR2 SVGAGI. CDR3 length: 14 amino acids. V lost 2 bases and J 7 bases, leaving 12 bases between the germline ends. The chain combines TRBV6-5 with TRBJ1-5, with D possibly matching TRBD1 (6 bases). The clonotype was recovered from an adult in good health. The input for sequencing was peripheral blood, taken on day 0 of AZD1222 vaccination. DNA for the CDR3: TGTGCCAGCAGTTACCTCAGGGGCGGCCAGCCCCAGCATTTT. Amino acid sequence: CASSYLRGGQPQHF.